This TCR beta chain was sequenced during a study of T cell responses to AZD1222 COVID-19 vaccine. Findings and limits, study-wide: Sampling captured repertoires only after the peak T cell response. Of spike-specific TCRs, nearly half reportedly target regions left unmutated in variants. The span of vaccine-associated CD4 TCRs extended across spike, with dominance at 160-218 and 743-854.

A single count supports this clone. Its antigen remains unidentified. TCRdb's copy holds only in-frame clones and misses some; the assay was immunoSEQ multiplex PCR. Among around 140,000 clones listed, roughly 92% were seen once. Whether given at about 4 or about 12 weeks, second doses were pooled. Germline V gene data show CDR1 as SNHLY and CDR2 as FYNNEI. CDR3 length: 13 residues. Deletions cut 5 bases from V and 4 bases from J, with 10 bases between. Sample: peripheral blood, taken 28 days after the second AZD1222 dose. The chain employs TRBV2 and TRBJ2-3; unclear D gene. The TCR was taken from an adult who received the AZD1222 COVID-19 vaccine. This chain's CDR3 is CASSFGPSDTQYF. Here the CDR3 DNA reads TGTGCCAGCAGTTTCGGGCCCTCAGATACGCAGTATTTT.